This TCR beta chain was profiled in a study of STAT5B mutations in CD4+ large granular lymphocyte leukemia. Study-wide context: Healthy donors showed HLA-associated enrichment of the CDR3 'QG' motif. Study conclusions and caveats: Data were not HLA-matched across samples.

In regard to this clone: Its antigen remains unidentified.

This CDR3 is built from 17 residues. Germline CDR1 SEHNR, CDR2 FQNEAQ (reference sequence). V was cut by 5 bases and J by 0 bases, with 17 bases left in between. Original processing methods: Productive clonotypes were detectable down to 2.59 x 10-5 frequency. Sequencing used immunoSEQ multiplex PCR; TCRdb keeps in-frame clones, though not all of them. Clonal size and the V and J genes are those of that table, whereas D and trimming came from the DNA. The sample carries approximately 36,000 clones, 75% to 85% recorded once. The receptor comes from a human donor in good health. The sequenced sample was CD4+ T cells from blood buffy coats. The V gene is TRBV7-9, the J gene TRBJ1-3; possibly TRBD1 for D (5 bases). CDR3 residues: CASSLQGDLNSGNTIYF. CDR3 in DNA: TGTGCCAGCAGCCTGCAGGGAGACTTAAACTCTGGAAACACCATATATTTT.